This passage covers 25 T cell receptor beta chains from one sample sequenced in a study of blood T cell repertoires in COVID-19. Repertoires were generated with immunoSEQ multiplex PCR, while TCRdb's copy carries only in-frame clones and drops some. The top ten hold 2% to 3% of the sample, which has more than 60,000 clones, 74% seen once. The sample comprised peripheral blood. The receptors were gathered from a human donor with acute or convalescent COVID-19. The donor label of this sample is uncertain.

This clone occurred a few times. The CDR3 DNA follows: TGTGCCACGGGTCGAAACACCATATATTTT. As protein: CATGRNTIYF. V and J are TRBV28 and TRBJ1-3; the D is unclear. Germline CDR1 reads MDHEN; CDR2 reads SYDVKM. V lost 10 bases, J lost 5 bases, and 6 bases lay in between. CDR3 length: 10 amino acids. Using reference TRBV28 and TRBJ1-3 for the parts outside the CDR3, the full variable domain is DVKVTQSSRYLVKRTGEKVFLECVQDMDHENMFWYRQDPGLGLRLIYFSYDVKMKEKGDIPEGYSVSREKKERFSLILESASTNQTSMYLCATGRNTIYFGEGSWLTVV.

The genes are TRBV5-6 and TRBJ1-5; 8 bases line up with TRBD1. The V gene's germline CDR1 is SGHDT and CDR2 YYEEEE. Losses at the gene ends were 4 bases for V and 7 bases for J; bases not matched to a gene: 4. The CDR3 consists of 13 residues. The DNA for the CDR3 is TGTGCCAGCAGCGCAGGGGGCAGACAGCCCCAGCATTTT. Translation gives CASSAGGRQPQHF.

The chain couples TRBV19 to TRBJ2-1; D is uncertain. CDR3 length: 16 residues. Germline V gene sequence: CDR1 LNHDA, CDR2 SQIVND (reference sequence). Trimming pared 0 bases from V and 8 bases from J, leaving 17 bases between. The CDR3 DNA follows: TGTGCCAGTAGTATAGAAGAGCGACTGGGTTCGGATGAGCAGTTCTTC. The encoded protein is CASSIEERLGSDEQFF. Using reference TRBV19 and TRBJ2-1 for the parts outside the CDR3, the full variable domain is DGGITQSPKYLFRKEGQNVTLSCEQNLNHDAMYWYRQDPGQGLRLIYYSQIVNDFQKGDIAEGYSVSREKKESFPLTVTSAQKNPTAFYLCASSIEERLGSDEQFFGPGTRLTVL.

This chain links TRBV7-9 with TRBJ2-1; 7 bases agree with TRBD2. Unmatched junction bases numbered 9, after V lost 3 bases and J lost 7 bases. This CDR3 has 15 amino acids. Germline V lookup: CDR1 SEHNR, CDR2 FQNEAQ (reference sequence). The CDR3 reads CASSFVGLDSNEQFF. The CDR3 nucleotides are TGTGCCAGCAGCTTCGTCGGACTAGATAGTAATGAGCAGTTCTTC.

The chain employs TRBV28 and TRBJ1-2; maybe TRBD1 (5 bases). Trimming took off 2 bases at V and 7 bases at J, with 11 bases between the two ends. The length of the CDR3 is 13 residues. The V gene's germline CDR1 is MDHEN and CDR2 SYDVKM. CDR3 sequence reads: CASSLAYRSGYTF. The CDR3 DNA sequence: TGTGCCAGCAGTTTAGCCTACAGGAGTGGCTACACCTTC.

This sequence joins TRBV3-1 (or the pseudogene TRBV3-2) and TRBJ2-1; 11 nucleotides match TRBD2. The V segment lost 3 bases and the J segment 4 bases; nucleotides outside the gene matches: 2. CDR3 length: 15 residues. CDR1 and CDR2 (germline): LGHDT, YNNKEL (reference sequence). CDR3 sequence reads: CASSQGLAEYNEQFF. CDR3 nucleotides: TGTGCCAGCAGCCAGGGACTAGCGGAGTACAATGAGCAGTTCTTC.

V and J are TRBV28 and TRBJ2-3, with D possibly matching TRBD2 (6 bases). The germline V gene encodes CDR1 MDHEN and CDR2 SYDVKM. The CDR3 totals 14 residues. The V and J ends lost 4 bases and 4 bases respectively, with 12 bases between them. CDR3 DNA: TGTGCCAGCAGTTCTAGACTAGAAGCAGATACGCAGTATTTT. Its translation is CASSSRLEADTQYF.

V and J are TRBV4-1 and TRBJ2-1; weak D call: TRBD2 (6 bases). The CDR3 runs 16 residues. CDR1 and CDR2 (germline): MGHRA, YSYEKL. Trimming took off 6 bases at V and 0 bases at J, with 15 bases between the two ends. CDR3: CASSLADLSSYNEQFF. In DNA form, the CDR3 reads TGCGCCAGCAGTTTAGCGGACCTGAGCTCCTACAATGAGCAGTTCTTC.

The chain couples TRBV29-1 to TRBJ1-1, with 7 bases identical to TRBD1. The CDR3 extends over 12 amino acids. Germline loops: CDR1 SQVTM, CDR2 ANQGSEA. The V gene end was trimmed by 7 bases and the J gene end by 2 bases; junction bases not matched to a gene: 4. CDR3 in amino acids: CSARQGNTEAFF. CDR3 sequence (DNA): TGCAGCGCACGACAGGGTAACACTGAAGCTTTCTTT.

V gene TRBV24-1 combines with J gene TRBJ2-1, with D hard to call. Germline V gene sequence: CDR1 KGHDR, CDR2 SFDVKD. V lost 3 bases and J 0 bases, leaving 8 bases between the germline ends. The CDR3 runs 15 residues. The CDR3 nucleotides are TGTGCCACCAGTGATGGAGCGCCCTCCTACAATGAGCAGTTCTTC. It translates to CATSDGAPSYNEQFF.

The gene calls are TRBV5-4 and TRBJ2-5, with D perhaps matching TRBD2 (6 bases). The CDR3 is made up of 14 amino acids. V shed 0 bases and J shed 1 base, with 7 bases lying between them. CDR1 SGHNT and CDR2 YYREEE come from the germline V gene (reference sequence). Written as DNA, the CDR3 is TGTGCCAGCAGCTTGGTTAGCGGCCAAGAGACCCAGTACTTC. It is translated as CASSLVSGQETQYF.

The CDR3: CASSPGLAGVDEQFF. The CDR3 nucleotides are TGTGCCAGCAGCCCCGGACTAGCGGGAGTCGATGAGCAGTTCTTC. The V gene is TRBV7-9, the J gene TRBJ2-1, with 13 bases lining up with TRBD2. The ends lost 5 bases at V and 8 bases at J; junction bases unmatched: 6. Germline V lookup: CDR1 SEHNR, CDR2 FQNEAQ (reference sequence). The CDR3 is made up of 15 amino acids. Based on the CDR3 plus reference TRBV7-9 and TRBJ2-1, the full variable domain is DTGVSQNPRHKITKRGQNVTFRCDPISEHNRLYWYRQTLGQGPEFLTYFQNEAQLEKSRLLSDRFSAERPKGSFSTLEIQRTEQGDSAMYLCASSPGLAGVDEQFFGPGTRLTVL.

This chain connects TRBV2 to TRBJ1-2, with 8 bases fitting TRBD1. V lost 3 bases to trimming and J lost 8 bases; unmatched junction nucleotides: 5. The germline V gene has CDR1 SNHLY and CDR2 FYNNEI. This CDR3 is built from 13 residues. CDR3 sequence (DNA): TGTGCCAGCAGTGACAGGGGGCTGAACGGCTACACCTTC. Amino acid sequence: CASSDRGLNGYTF.

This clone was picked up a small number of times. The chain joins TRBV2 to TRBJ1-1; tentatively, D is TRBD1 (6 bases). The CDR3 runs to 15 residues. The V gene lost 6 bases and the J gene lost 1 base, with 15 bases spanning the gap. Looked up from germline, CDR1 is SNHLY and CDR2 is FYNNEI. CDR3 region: CASRRPGQPNTEAFF. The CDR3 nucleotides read TGTGCCAGCAGGCGACCGGGACAACCGAACACTGAAGCTTTCTTT.

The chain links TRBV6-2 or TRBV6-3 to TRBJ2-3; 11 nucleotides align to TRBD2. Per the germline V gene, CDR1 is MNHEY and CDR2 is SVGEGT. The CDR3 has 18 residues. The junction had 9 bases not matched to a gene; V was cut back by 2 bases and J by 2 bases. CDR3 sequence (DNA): TGTGCCAGCAGTTACCCCCCGGGACTAGCGGTTTCCACAGATACGCAGTATTTT. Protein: CASSYPPGLAVSTDTQYF.

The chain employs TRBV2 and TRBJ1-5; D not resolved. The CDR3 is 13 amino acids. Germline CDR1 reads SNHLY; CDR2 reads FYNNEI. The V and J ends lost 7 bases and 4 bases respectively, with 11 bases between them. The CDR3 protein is CASMGRENQPQHF. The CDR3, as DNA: TGTGCCAGCATGGGCCGGGAAAATCAGCCCCAGCATTTT.

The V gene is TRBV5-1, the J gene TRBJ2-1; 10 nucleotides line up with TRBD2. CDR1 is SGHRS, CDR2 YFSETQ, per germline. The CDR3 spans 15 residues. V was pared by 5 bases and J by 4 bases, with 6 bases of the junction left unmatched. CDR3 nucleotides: TGCGCCAGCAGTTTCCTAGCGGGGGCTTACAATGAGCAGTTCTTC. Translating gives CASSFLAGAYNEQFF.

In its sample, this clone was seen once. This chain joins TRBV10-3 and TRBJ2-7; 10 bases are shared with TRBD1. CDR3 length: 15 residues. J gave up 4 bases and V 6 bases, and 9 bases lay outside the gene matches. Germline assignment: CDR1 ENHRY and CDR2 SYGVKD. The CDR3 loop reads CAIRSGTGVGYEQYF. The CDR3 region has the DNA TGTGCCATCAGATCCGGGACAGGGGTCGGATACGAGCAGTACTTC.

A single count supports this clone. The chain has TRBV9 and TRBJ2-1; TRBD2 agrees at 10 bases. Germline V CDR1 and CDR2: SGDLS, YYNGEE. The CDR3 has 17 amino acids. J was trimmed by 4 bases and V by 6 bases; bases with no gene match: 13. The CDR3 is CASTKGSLAGVYNEQFF. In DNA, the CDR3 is TGTGCCAGCACCAAGGGGTCCCTAGCGGGGGTTTACAATGAGCAGTTCTTC.

Written as DNA, the CDR3 is TGTGCCAGCAGTGAAGGCAGGCCCCGCTCTGGAAACACCATATATTTT. This encodes CASSEGRPRSGNTIYF. The rearrangement links TRBV6-1 to TRBJ1-3; unclear D gene. Germline lookup yields CDR1 MNHNS and CDR2 SASEGT. V was trimmed by 1 base and J by 0 bases, leaving 10 bases between them. CDR3 length: 16 amino acids.

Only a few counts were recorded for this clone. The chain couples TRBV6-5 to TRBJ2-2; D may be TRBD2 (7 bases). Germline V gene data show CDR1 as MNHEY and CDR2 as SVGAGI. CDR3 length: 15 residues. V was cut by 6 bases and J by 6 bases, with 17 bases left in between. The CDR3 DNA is TGTGCCAGCAGGGTGAATAGGGGGGGGCCCGGGGAGCTGTTTTTT. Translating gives CASRVNRGGPGELFF.

The CDR3 protein is CASSVPSWDTQYF. The CDR3, as DNA: TGCGCCAGCAGTGTTCCAAGCTGGGATACGCAGTATTTT. This rearrangement joins TRBV10-1 to TRBJ2-3; no clear D gene. Germline assignment: CDR1 WNHNN and CDR2 SYGVQD (reference sequence). Trimming took off 4 bases at V and 6 bases at J, with 11 bases between the two ends. This CDR3 contains 13 residues.

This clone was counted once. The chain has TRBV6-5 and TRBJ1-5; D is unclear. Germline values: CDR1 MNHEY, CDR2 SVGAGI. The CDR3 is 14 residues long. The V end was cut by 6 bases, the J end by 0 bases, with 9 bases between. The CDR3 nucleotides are TGTGCCAGCAGGGGAGGACTTAGCAATCAGCCCCAGCATTTT. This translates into CASRGGLSNQPQHF.

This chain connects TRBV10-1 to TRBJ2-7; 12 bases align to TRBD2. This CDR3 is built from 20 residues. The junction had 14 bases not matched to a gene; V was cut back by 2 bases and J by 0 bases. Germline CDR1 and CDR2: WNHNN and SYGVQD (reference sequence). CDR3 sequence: CASSEETSGGQTFGSYEQYF. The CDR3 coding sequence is TGCGCCAGCAGTGAGGAGACTAGCGGGGGACAGACATTCGGCTCCTACGAGCAGTACTTC.

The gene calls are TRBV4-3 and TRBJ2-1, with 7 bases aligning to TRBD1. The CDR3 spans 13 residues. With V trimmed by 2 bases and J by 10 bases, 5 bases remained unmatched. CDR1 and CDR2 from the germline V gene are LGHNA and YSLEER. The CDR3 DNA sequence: TGCGCCAGCAGCCAAACAGGGGCCACCGAGCAGTTCTTC. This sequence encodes CASSQTGATEQFF.